A selection of T cell receptor beta chains follows, all from one sample in a study of blood T cell repertoires in COVID-19. Libraries were prepared by immunoSEQ multiplex PCR; TCRdb keeps only in-frame clonotypes and omits some of them. Among roughly 130,000 clones listed, about 86% were seen once. Material for sequencing was peripheral blood. Source of these receptors: a woman older than 75 with acute or convalescent COVID-19. CDR3s leave out the opening cysteine and the closing phenylalanine or tryptophan. A D gene is named only where the DNA matches it firmly. The size field is filled for only some rows; it gives once, few, many or a size class.

-	-	TRBV27	TRBJ2-1	ASREGTGSYNEQF
TRBD2	-	TRBV6-5	TRBJ2-1	ASRKGRGDDEQF
TRBD1	-	TRBV5-1	TRBJ1-2	ASSLEGTGYGYT
-	few	TRBV5-6	TRBJ1-2	ASSVPRVNYGYT
-	once	TRBV7-2	TRBJ2-2	ASSLWYTGELF
-	-	TRBV6-5	TRBJ2-4	ASSQDRGLNIQY
-	once	TRBV4-1	TRBJ1-6	ASSHPQGIDSPLH
TRBD1	-	TRBV29-1	TRBJ2-7	SASLDRGITYEQY
TRBD1	-	TRBV18	TRBJ2-1	ASSAMTGFNNEQF
-	-	TRBV2	TRBJ2-1	ASSETQGWVNEQF
-	-	TRBV9	TRBJ1-1	ASSARVVNTEAF
TRBD2	-	TRBV13	TRBJ2-2	ASSPRTSGGPSLITGELF
TRBD2	once	TRBV24-1	TRBJ2-1	ATSGAGRGEQF
-	-	TRBV2	TRBJ1-6	ASSASGIGNSPLH
-	-	TRBV3-1/TRBV3-2	TRBJ2-2	ASSQVSRGRTGELF
TRBD1	-	TRBV13	TRBJ2-7	ASSSTGESYEQY
TRBD1	-	TRBV15	TRBJ1-2	ATSRDRVNYGYT
TRBD1	-	TRBV3-1/TRBV3-2	TRBJ1-6	ASSRGAGTGNNSPLH
TRBD1	-	TRBV6-5	TRBJ2-1	ASSPTMRQGLL
-	few	TRBV6-5	TRBJ1-4	ASSPRVSNEKLF
-	-	TRBV6-5	TRBJ1-1	ASTATGRNTEAF
-	once	TRBV30	TRBJ1-6	AGRPSYNSPLH
-	-	TRBV5-5	TRBJ1-1	ASSYREGLTEAF
-	-	TRBV11-2	TRBJ1-1	ASSLPGWQDAF
-	-	TRBV12-3/TRBV12-4	TRBJ2-7	ATWPGHAEQY